Listed below are T cell receptor beta chains from one sample, sequenced in a study of shared clonotypes between healthy human individuals. TCRdb's table, derived via immunoSEQ multiplex PCR, lists solely in-frame clones and lacks some. This table has roughly 720,000 clones, roughly 91% appearing once. The specimen was memory CD8+ T cells from PBMCs. The receptors shown here come from a man younger than 35 in good health. Some clones in this sample may be carry-over from other donors' samples. The CDR3 runs from the conserved cysteine through the conserved F or W. Fields, in order: V gene, D gene, clone size, J gene, CDR3 protein, CDR3 DNA. The D gene is left open where the match is weak. Part of the rows lack a size; the others show once, few, many or a class for expanded clones.

TRBV10-2	NA	NA	TRBJ2-1	CASSAFPGDAWVSYNEQFF	TGCGCCAGCAGTGCCTTTCCAGGGGACGCGTGGGTCTCCTACAATGAGCAGTTCTTC
TRBV28	NA	NA	TRBJ1-2	CASSYPRGAYGYTF	TGTGCCAGCAGTTATCCTCGGGGGGCGTATGGCTACACCTTC
TRBV28	TRBD2	NA	TRBJ2-3	CASSTLLAGGRTDTQYF	TGTGCCAGCAGTACCCTACTAGCGGGAGGCCGCACAGATACGCAGTATTTT
TRBV6-5	NA	once	TRBJ1-5	CASSDSNQPQHF	TGTGCCAGCAGCGACAGCAATCAGCCCCAGCATTTT
TRBV27	TRBD2	once	TRBJ2-2	CASSLLTSGSLGELFF	TGTGCCAGCAGTTTGTTGACTAGCGGGAGTCTCGGGGAGCTGTTTTTT
TRBV6-1	NA	NA	TRBJ1-5	CASRGRAPLQPQHF	TGTGCCAGCAGGGGCAGGGCCCCTCTTCAGCCCCAGCATTTT
TRBV5-1	TRBD1	NA	TRBJ2-7	CASSWSGTGVLNEQYF	TGCGCCAGCAGCTGGTCCGGGACAGGGGTCCTAAACGAGCAGTACTTC
TRBV19	NA	NA	TRBJ2-3	CASSLRGGRTDTQYF	TGTGCCAGTAGCCTACGGGGCGGGCGAACAGATACGCAGTATTTT
TRBV29-1	NA	NA	TRBJ1-1	CSVSGTTEAFF	TGCAGCGTTTCAGGGACCACTGAAGCTTTCTTT
TRBV4-3	NA	NA	TRBJ2-1	CASSQGLINNEQFF	TGCGCCAGCAGCCAAGGACTAATCAACAATGAGCAGTTCTTC
TRBV5-1	TRBD1	NA	TRBJ1-2	CASSGWDRENYGYTF	TGCGCCAGCAGCGGCTGGGACAGGGAAAACTATGGCTACACCTTC
TRBV9	NA	NA	TRBJ2-7	CASSVGGSTYEQYF	TGTGCCAGCAGCGTAGGCGGTTCGACCTACGAGCAGTACTTC
TRBV7-9	NA	NA	TRBJ2-5	CASSPTLVVGLETQYF	TGTGCCAGCAGCCCCACCCTGGTCGTGGGATTAGAGACCCAGTACTTC
TRBV27	TRBD2	NA	TRBJ2-2	CASSLLAGGFGELFF	TGTGCCAGCAGTTTACTAGCGGGAGGCTTCGGGGAGCTGTTTTTT
TRBV19	NA	NA	TRBJ2-2	CASSIVRANTGELFF	TGTGCCAGTAGTATAGTGCGGGCAAACACCGGGGAGCTGTTTTTT
TRBV27	NA	NA	TRBJ2-7	CASSRGQPPGYEQYF	TGTGCCAGCAGTCGCGGACAGCCCCCAGGGTACGAGCAGTACTTC
TRBV7-9	NA	NA	TRBJ2-7	CASSVPPPVKGGMDEQYF	TGTGCCAGCAGCGTCCCACCCCCGGTAAAGGGTGGTATGGACGAGCAGTACTTC